This TCR beta chain was recorded in a study of OX40 agonist ivuxolimab in advanced cancers. Regarding the study in general: Ivuxolimab was a fully human IgG2 agonistic monoclonal antibody targeting the costimulatory receptor OX40 (CD134). The point of sequencing TCRbeta in the periphery was to test whether ivuxolimab changed TCR sequence diversity and drove clonal T-cell expansion. Intravenous ivuxolimab was administered to patients every 2 weeks at six dose levels: 0.01, 0.1, 0.3, 1.5, 3 and 10 mg/kg. Partial responses were achieved by three dose-escalation patients, of whom one had hepatocellular carcinoma and two had cutaneous melanoma. The paper reports the monotherapy dose-escalation portion (N of about 50 patients) of the phase I ivuxolimab trial. Of the 50 to 55 dose-escalation patients, hepatocellular carcinoma was present in around 20, melanoma in approximately 15, renal cell carcinoma in 9 and head and neck cancer in 9. A male proportion of nearly 85% and a mean age of 60 years, ranging from about 23 to 90, were recorded for the dose-escalation cohort. Prior anti-PD-1, anti-PD-L1 or anti-CTLA-4 therapy was permitted, and checkpoint inhibitors had been received by less than 45% of dose-escalation patients.

To sequence the TCRbeta CDR3 region, genomic DNA was isolated from the sorted cells. TCRbeta CDR3 regions were sequenced using the immunoSEQ Assay. The source is immuneACCESS, and TCRdb retained only in-frame sequences with V and J called. Part of the clones is not carried over; for the studies checked, unresolved V genes explain less than half of this, and the remainder is unexplained. Recorded for this sample are about 89,000 clones; about 86% of them occurred a single time. Over 5% of the sample belongs to the ten largest clones. Comment on this clone: Its antigen is unknown. The sample holds no much larger clone one base away, and base qualities are not on file. Distinct nucleotide sequences in the sample also encode this CDR3.

The paper's findings and limits, for the study overall: At doses from 0.1 to 3.0 mg/kg, clonal expansion was seen in both CD4+ and CD8+ blood T cells between baseline and week 6. The antigen specificity of the clonally expanded peripheral T cells was not determined. After ivuxolimab, expanded clones were on average more numerous among CD8+ T cells than among CD4+ T cells. Low levels of normalized T-cell clonal expansion were also seen in some nonresponding patients. Partial responders in the 0.1-3.0 mg/kg groups had among the lowest normalized peripheral clonal expansion, especially among CD8+ T cells.

CDR1 and CDR2 (MNHEY, SVGAGI) derive from the germline V gene. V is reduced by 5 bases and J by 8 bases, leaving a spacing of 9 bases between them. From the cysteine through the phenylalanine, the CDR3 covers 11 amino acids. The sequence is cut down to CDR3 DNA, 33 bases in frame from base 1. Patients with autoimmune disease history or receiving systemic immunosuppression were excluded from the trial. In every dose cohort, peripheral blood was drawn for TCR sequencing at baseline, cycle 4 day 1, and cycle 7 day 1. Samples came from an open-label, multicenter, first-in-human phase I dose-escalation trial of ivuxolimab. The trial enrolled adults with locally advanced or metastatic head and neck squamous cell, hepatocellular, melanoma or renal cell carcinoma. Before TCR sequencing, CD4+ and CD8+ T cells were separately sorted from peripheral blood.

The sample was CD4+ or CD8+ T cells sorted from blood, taken in a trial of the OX40 agonist ivuxolimab. This sequence uses TRBV6-5 and TRBJ1-2, and possibly TRBD1, on 5 matching bases. The clonotype comes from an adult with an advanced solid tumor such as melanoma, head and neck, liver or kidney cancer. The base sequence is TGTGCCAGCAGTGGGGGGTACGGCTACACCTTC. Translated, this is CASSGGYGYTF.